These 25 T cell receptor beta chains were sequenced from one sample in a study of T cell responses to AZD1222 COVID-19 vaccine. Measured with immunoSEQ multiplex PCR; TCRdb has only the in-frame clones, and not every one. The table records 100,000 or so clones, around 90% of them present only once. Sequencing used peripheral blood, obtained on day 0 of AZD1222 vaccination. The receptor set was obtained from an adult in good health.

V usage is TRBV7-9 and J usage is TRBJ1-1; 9 nucleotides align to TRBD1. Losses at the gene ends were 5 bases for V and 2 bases for J; bases not matched to a gene: 6. Germline CDR1 reads SEHNR; CDR2 reads FQNEAQ (reference sequence). CDR3 length: 15 amino acids. The CDR3 sequence: CASSPGTGRNTEAFF. In DNA form, the CDR3 reads TGTGCCAGCAGCCCCGGGACAGGGCGAAACACTGAAGCTTTCTTT.

This chain links TRBV27 with TRBJ2-5, with D unclear. The CDR3 runs 12 residues. The germline gives CDR1 MNHEY, CDR2 SMNVEV (reference sequence). Trimming removed 5 bases from V and 4 bases from J, with 8 bases in between. The CDR3 DNA reads TGTGCCAGCAGTCCCGACACAGAGACCCAGTACTTC. Residues: CASSPDTETQYF.

V is TRBV28 and J is TRBJ1-2, with D perhaps matching TRBD1 (6 bases). The CDR3 sequence is 16 residues long. CDR1 and CDR2 (germline): MDHEN, SYDVKM. Trimming removed 3 bases at V and 7 bases at J, with 21 bases between. CDR3 nucleotides: TGTGCCAGCAGTTTGGCTACAGGGTGGCGTGTGGGTGGCTACACCTTC. This gives the protein CASSLATGWRVGGYTF.

This chain links TRBV10-3 with TRBJ2-7; D ambiguous. Germline V gene sequence: CDR1 ENHRY, CDR2 SYGVKD. Deletions cut 3 bases from V and 3 bases from J, with 3 bases between. This CDR3 is built from 11 residues. The CDR3 DNA sequence: TGTGCCATCAGTGATGGCTACGAGCAGTACTTC. This gives the protein CAISDGYEQYF.

As regards this clone: Other DNA sequences within the sample encode an identical CDR3. V and J are TRBV4-3 and TRBJ2-3; D is undetermined. The V and J ends lost 0 bases and 1 base respectively, with 8 bases between them. Germline lookup yields CDR1 LGHNA and CDR2 YSLEER. The CDR3 has 15 residues. CDR3 protein: CASSQDRARTDTQYF. In nucleotides, the CDR3 is TGCGCCAGCAGCCAAGATAGGGCACGCACAGATACGCAGTATTTT.

V gene TRBV7-2 combines with J gene TRBJ2-1; 7 bases agree with TRBD1. Germline CDR1 and CDR2: SGHTA and FQGNSA. V shed 5 bases, J shed 6 bases, and the junction held 7 bases outside the gene matches. CDR3 length: 14 residues. CDR3 residues: CASSIPGGFNEQFF. CDR3 DNA sequence: TGTGCCAGCAGCATACCAGGGGGTTTCAATGAGCAGTTCTTC.

The chain links TRBV19 to TRBJ2-2, with 9 bases lining up with TRBD1. The CDR3 totals 15 residues. Per germline, CDR1 LNHDA and CDR2 SQIVND (reference sequence). Losses at the gene ends were 8 bases for V and 5 bases for J; bases not matched to a gene: 9. The CDR3 nucleotides read TGTGCCAGTGGTACCGGGACAGGGCTGACCGGGGAGCTGTTTTTT. Amino acids: CASGTGTGLTGELFF.

In this sample, this clone turned up once. The V and J genes are TRBV5-6 and TRBJ2-7, with D tentatively TRBD2 (6 bases). V lost 1 base to trimming and J lost 0 bases, with 14 bases between them. The CDR3 loop spans 16 amino acids. Looked up from germline, CDR1 is SGHDT and CDR2 is YYEEEE. CDR3 DNA sequence: TGTGCCAGCAGCTTGAGAGGTAGCGGAGGCTCCTACGAGCAGTACTTC. It yields the protein CASSLRGSGGSYEQYF.

CDR3 amino acids: CASSLNSGGKSDQPQHF. The CDR3 DNA sequence: TGTGCCAGCAGCTTAAACTCAGGGGGGAAGAGCGATCAGCCCCAGCATTTT. This sequence joins TRBV7-3 and TRBJ1-5, with TRBD1 identical over 7 bases. Germline CDR1 reads SGHTA; CDR2 reads FQGTGA. Germline trimming cut 1 base from V and 5 bases from J; bases unmatched to any gene: 11. The CDR3 covers 17 residues.

This clone has just a few counts. This chain connects TRBV7-9 to TRBJ2-7; D ambiguous. This CDR3 region has 13 residues. The germline CDR1 and CDR2 sequences are SEHNR and FQNEAQ (reference sequence). V was pared by 8 bases and J by 2 bases, with 13 bases between. The CDR3 region is CASVRALTYEQYF. Here the CDR3 DNA reads TGTGCCAGCGTAAGGGCGCTGACCTACGAGCAGTACTTC.

J is TRBJ1-4 and V is TRBV3-1 (or the pseudogene TRBV3-2), with D perhaps TRBD1 (5 bases). V dropped 5 bases and J dropped 0 bases, with 13 bases sitting between them. CDR1 LGHDT and CDR2 YNNKEL come from the germline V gene (reference sequence). The CDR3 is 16 residues long. The CDR3 nucleotides are TGTGCCAGCAGCTCCCGGGACGGTCCAACTAATGAAAAACTGTTTTTT. Its translation is CASSSRDGPTNEKLFF.

The chain couples TRBV5-5 to TRBJ1-1, with unresolved D. Trimming pared 0 bases from V and 2 bases from J, leaving 11 bases between. Germline CDR1 is SGHKS and CDR2 is YYEKEE (reference sequence). The CDR3 consists of 15 residues. CDR3 sequence (DNA): TGTGCCAGCAGCTTGGTAAGGCCTATCAACACTGAAGCTTTCTTT. It yields the protein CASSLVRPINTEAFF.

The V gene is TRBV28, the J gene TRBJ1-6; unclear D gene. The germline CDR1 and CDR2 sequences are MDHEN and SYDVKM. The CDR3 runs 14 residues. V gave up 2 bases and J gave up 4 bases, with 6 bases separating them. CDR3 nucleotides: TGTGCCAGCAGTTTACCACAGTATAATTCACCCCTCCACTTT. Translated: CASSLPQYNSPLHF.

This chain links TRBV5-6 with TRBJ2-7; maybe TRBD2 (6 bases). Per germline, CDR1 SGHDT and CDR2 YYEEEE. This CDR3 has 12 amino acids. The germline V and J ends were trimmed by 0 bases and 7 bases, with 8 bases remaining between them. The CDR3 DNA follows: TGTGCCAGCAGCTTGGGACTAGAAGAGCAGTACTTC. Its protein is CASSLGLEEQYF.

V is TRBV30 and J is TRBJ2-7; D is ambiguous. V dropped 5 bases and J dropped 7 bases, with 18 bases sitting between them. The CDR3 totals 13 residues. Germline V gene data show CDR1 as GTSNPN and CDR2 as SVGIG (reference sequence). CDR3: CAWERTHGVEQYF. The DNA for the CDR3 is TGTGCCTGGGAGAGGACCCATGGTGTGGAGCAGTACTTC.

The chain employs TRBV5-5 and TRBJ1-5, with D possibly matching TRBD1 (6 bases). V gave up 3 bases and J gave up 8 bases, with 12 bases separating them. This CDR3 comprises 13 residues. The germline V gene has CDR1 SGHKS and CDR2 YYEKEE (reference sequence). This CDR3 reads CASSSTGFEPQHF. In nucleotides, the CDR3 is TGTGCCAGCAGCTCAACAGGGTTTGAGCCCCAGCATTTT.

The chain recombines TRBV12-3 or TRBV12-4 with TRBJ1-1, with TRBD1 as a possible D gene (5 bases). This CDR3 has 13 amino acids. Deletions cut 3 bases from V and 6 bases from J, with 11 bases between. DNA of the CDR3: TGTGCCAGCAGTTTCGGTAGGGGCCCTGAAGCTTTCTTT. Residues: CASSFGRGPEAFF.

This clone was detected a few times. The chain employs TRBV5-1 and TRBJ2-5; D is unclear. V lost 4 bases to trimming and J lost 5 bases, with 9 bases between them. Germline V gene sequence: CDR1 SGHRS, CDR2 YFSETQ. This CDR3 has 12 residues. This CDR3 is CASSRSPETQYF. As DNA, the CDR3 is TGCGCCAGCAGCCGGAGTCCCGAGACCCAGTACTTC.

The CDR3 region has the DNA TGTGCCAGCAGTTTGAGGGTAGACTATGGCTACACCTTC. Amino acid sequence: CASSLRVDYGYTF. The chain joins TRBV12-3 or TRBV12-4 to TRBJ1-2; no firm D call. Trimming left V 3 bases short and J 3 bases short, with 8 bases between. The CDR3 runs 13 residues.

The chain uses TRBV14 and TRBJ1-1; possible D gene TRBD1, 5 bases. With 0 bases removed from V and 3 bases from J, the gap between germline ends came to 8 bases. Germline V gives CDR1 SGHDN, CDR2 FVKESK. This CDR3 region has 14 residues. The CDR3 here is CASSQDWGDTEAFF. CDR3 sequence (DNA): TGTGCCAGCAGCCAAGATTGGGGGGACACTGAAGCTTTCTTT. Together with reference TRBV14 and TRBJ1-1, the CDR3 gives the full variable domain: EAGVTQFPSHSVIEKGQTVTLRCDPISGHDNLYWYRRVMGKEIKFLLHFVKESKQDESGMPNNRFLAERTGGTYSTLKVQPAELEDSGVYFCASSQDWGDTEAFFGQGTRLTVV.

The chain is built from TRBV25-1 and TRBJ1-1; D remains ambiguous. Germline values: CDR1 MGHDK, CDR2 SYGVNS. V lost 3 bases to trimming and J lost 3 bases, with 14 bases between them. The CDR3 is 15 amino acids. The CDR3 reads CASSDPEGGDTEAFF. Here the CDR3 DNA reads TGTGCCAGCAGTGACCCGGAGGGTGGGGACACTGAAGCTTTCTTT.

The chain links TRBV28 to TRBJ2-6; 8 positions agree with TRBD2. J gave up 2 bases and V 8 bases, and 11 bases lay outside the gene matches. Germline lookup yields CDR1 MDHEN and CDR2 SYDVKM. The CDR3 loop spans 17 amino acids. The CDR3 here is CASLPAGVVPGANVLTF. In DNA, the CDR3 is TGTGCCAGCCTTCCAGCGGGAGTGGTCCCTGGGGCCAACGTCCTGACTTTC.

This sequence joins TRBV7-3 and TRBJ1-1; 7 positions agree with TRBD1. This CDR3 spans 14 amino acids. Unmatched junction bases numbered 5, after V lost 3 bases and J lost 4 bases. Looked up from germline, CDR1 is SGHTA and CDR2 is FQGTGA. DNA of the CDR3: TGTGCCAGCAGCTTCGACAGGGAAGGCACTGAAGCTTTCTTT. The encoded protein is CASSFDREGTEAFF.

V is TRBV7-6 and J is TRBJ1-1; 8 bases are a match to TRBD1. The CDR3 has 17 residues. The ends lost 4 bases at V and 1 base at J; junction bases unmatched: 11. The germline V gene encodes CDR1 SGHVS and CDR2 FNYEAQ. Here the CDR3 DNA reads TGTGCCAGCAGCTCTAGACCCGGGACAGGATCGAACACTGAAGCTTTCTTT. Residues: CASSSRPGTGSNTEAFF.

This chain uses TRBV6-5 with TRBJ1-1, with D uncertain. The CDR3 has 15 residues. Per the germline V gene, CDR1 is MNHEY and CDR2 is SVGAGI. Trimming pared 2 bases from V and 0 bases from J, leaving 10 bases between. The CDR3 here is CASSYTPDMNTEAFF. The CDR3 bases are TGTGCCAGCAGTTACACTCCGGATATGAACACTGAAGCTTTCTTT.